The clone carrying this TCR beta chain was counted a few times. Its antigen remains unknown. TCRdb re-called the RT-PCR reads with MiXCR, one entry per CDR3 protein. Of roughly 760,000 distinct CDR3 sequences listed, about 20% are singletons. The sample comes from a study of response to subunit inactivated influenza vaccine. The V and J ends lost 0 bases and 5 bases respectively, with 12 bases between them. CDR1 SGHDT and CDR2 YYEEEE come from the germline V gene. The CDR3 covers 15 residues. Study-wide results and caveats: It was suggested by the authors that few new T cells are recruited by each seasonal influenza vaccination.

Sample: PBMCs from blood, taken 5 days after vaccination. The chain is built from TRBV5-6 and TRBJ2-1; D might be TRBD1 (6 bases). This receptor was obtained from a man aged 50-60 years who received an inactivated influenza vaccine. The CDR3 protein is CASSLGWTVDNEQFF. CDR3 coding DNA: TGTGCCAGCAGCTTGGGATGGACAGTGGACAATGAGCAGTTCTTC. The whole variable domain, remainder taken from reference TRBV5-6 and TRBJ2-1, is DAGVTQSPTHLIKTRGQQVTLRCSPKSGHDTVSWYQQALGQGPQFIFQYYEEEERQRGNFPDRFSGHQFPNYSSELNVNALLLGDSALYLCASSLGWTVDNEQFFGPGTRLTVL.